These T cell receptor beta chains were read from a single sample in a study of cytomegalovirus exposure and HLA in healthy donors. Using immunoSEQ multiplex PCR, the repertoire was profiled, and TCRdb retains in-frame clones only, with some absent. The sample consists of some 210,000 clones, 78% of them appearing once. Specimen: PBMCs. The receptors were sampled from a male donor in good health and CMV-seronegative. The CDR3 runs from the conserved cysteine through the conserved F or W. The D gene is left open where the match is weak. Clone size appears in some rows only: once, few, many, or a class for an expanded clone.

abundance	d_gene	j_gene	v_gene	CDR3aa	CDR3nt
once	TRBD2	TRBJ2-7	TRBV11-2	CAIGLAAYEQYF	TGTGCCATCGGACTAGCGGCCTACGAGCAGTACTTC
NA	NA	TRBJ2-5	TRBV5-1	CASRLIETQYF	TGCGCCAGCAGACTCATCGAGACCCAGTACTTC
NA	NA	TRBJ2-7	TRBV29-1	CSVATGSEQYF	TGCAGCGTCGCTACAGGTTCCGAGCAGTACTTC
NA	TRBD2	TRBJ2-7	TRBV7-3	CASSLGLAGVDEQYF	TGTGCCAGCAGCCTGGGACTAGCGGGAGTGGACGAGCAGTACTTC
once	TRBD1	TRBJ1-2	TRBV10-1	CASSESTAGGIDGYTF	TGCGCCAGCAGTGAGTCCACGGCAGGGGGCATTGATGGCTACACCTTC
NA	TRBD1	TRBJ2-3	TRBV18	CASSPWDSSTDTQYF	TGTGCCAGCTCACCGTGGGACAGTAGCACAGATACGCAGTATTTT
NA	NA	TRBJ2-1	TRBV5-1	CASSLDSSGNEQFF	TGCGCCAGCAGCTTAGACTCTTCTGGTAATGAGCAGTTCTTC
once	TRBD2	TRBJ2-5	TRBV10-2	CASSLAGSVKETQYF	TGCGCCAGCAGTTTAGCGGGATCTGTGAAAGAGACCCAGTACTTC
NA	NA	TRBJ2-7	TRBV5-4	CASSPGRPAATYEQYF	TGTGCCAGCAGCCCTGGCCGTCCAGCGGCGACCTACGAGCAGTACTTC
NA	NA	TRBJ1-3	TRBV13	CASSPPPRQAGNTIYF	TGTGCCAGCAGCCCCCCCCCAAGACAGGCTGGAAACACCATATATTTT
once	NA	TRBJ2-7	TRBV5-1	CASSREPGVSYEQYF	TGTGCCAGCAGCCGAGAACCGGGTGTCTCCTACGAGCAGTACTTC
NA	TRBD2	TRBJ2-1	TRBV2	CASPRAGGVNEQFF	TGTGCCAGCCCTAGAGCGGGGGGTGTCAATGAGCAGTTCTTC
few	NA	TRBJ1-3	TRBV2	CASSKIQGSGNTIYF	TGTGCCAGCAGTAAAATACAGGGCTCTGGAAACACCATATATTTT
NA	NA	TRBJ2-3	TRBV5-1	CASSLAGHSTDTQYF	TGCGCCAGCAGCTTGGCAGGGCATAGCACAGATACGCAGTATTTT
NA	TRBD2	TRBJ2-7	TRBV7-9	CSSSQRSGRQTYEQYF	TGTTCCAGCAGCCAACGTAGCGGGAGGCAAACCTACGAGCAGTACTTC
NA	TRBD1	TRBJ2-1	TRBV6-5	CASSYQGAYEQFF	TGTGCCAGCAGTTATCAGGGGGCCTATGAGCAGTTCTTC
NA	NA	TRBJ2-1	TRBV5-1	CASSTTGTTYNEQFF	TGCGCCAGCAGCACAACCGGGACAACCTACAATGAGCAGTTCTTC
NA	TRBD2	TRBJ2-5	TRBV7-6	CASSPGLAGEETQYF	TGTGCCAGCAGCCCGGGACTAGCGGGAGAGGAGACCCAGTACTTC
NA	TRBD1	TRBJ1-2	TRBV4-1	CASSQRTGVVYGYTF	TGCGCCAGCAGCCAGAGGACAGGGGTGGTTTATGGCTACACCTTC
NA	NA	TRBJ1-1	TRBV11-2	CASSLFPGGTEAFF	TGTGCCAGCAGCCTTTTTCCGGGGGGCACTGAAGCTTTCTTT
NA	TRBD1	TRBJ1-2	TRBV4-1	CASSLGGRGKDGYTF	TGCGCCAGCAGCCTCGGAGGCAGGGGGAAAGATGGCTACACCTTC
few	NA	TRBJ1-2	TRBV28	CASRGRRANYGYTF	TGTGCCAGCAGGGGCAGAAGAGCTAACTATGGCTACACCTTC
few	NA	TRBJ1-6	TRBV11-2	CASRQHNNSPLHF	TGTGCCAGCCGACAACATAATAATTCACCCCTCCACTTT
once	NA	TRBJ2-7	TRBV6-5	CASRVRGGMDEQYF	TGTGCCAGCAGAGTTCGTGGGGGCATGGACGAGCAGTACTTC
NA	TRBD2	TRBJ2-7	TRBV25-1	CASSDPGAGASYEQYF	TGTGCCAGCAGTGACCCCGGAGCGGGAGCCTCCTACGAGCAGTACTTC
NA	TRBD1	TRBJ1-2	TRBV2	CASRLGQDVRYGYTF	TGTGCCAGCCGACTGGGACAGGACGTCCGCTATGGCTACACCTTC
NA	NA	TRBJ1-5	TRBV9	CASSVGTLNQPQHF	TGTGCCAGCAGCGTAGGGACACTGAATCAGCCCCAGCATTTT
NA	NA	TRBJ2-1	TRBV18	CASSPPVKVARDNEQFF	TGTGCCAGCTCACCACCGGTGAAGGTGGCGAGGGACAATGAGCAGTTCTTC
NA	NA	TRBJ1-3	TRBV9	CASSPPGGTSGNTIYF	TGTGCCAGCAGCCCCCCTGGCGGGACCTCTGGAAACACCATATATTTT
many	TRBD2	TRBJ2-7	TRBV14	CASSQRGFGAGAPVKQYF	TGTGCCAGCAGCCAAAGGGGCTTCGGGGCGGGAGCTCCCGTGAAGCAGTACTTC
NA	NA	TRBJ2-7	TRBV29-1	CSVGDRLYEQYF	TGCAGCGTTGGAGACAGGCTCTACGAGCAGTACTTC
NA	TRBD1	TRBJ2-2	TRBV6-5	CASRRQGWDTGELFF	TGTGCCAGCAGAAGACAGGGGTGGGACACCGGGGAGCTGTTTTTT
NA	TRBD1	TRBJ1-1	TRBV27	CASSRTIWTGAFTEAFF	TGTGCCAGCAGTCGGACGATTTGGACAGGGGCTTTCACTGAAGCTTTCTTT
few	TRBD1	TRBJ2-1	TRBV11-3	CASSLRGTGGNEQFF	TGTGCCAGCAGCCTGAGAGGAACAGGGGGGAATGAGCAGTTCTTC
NA	TRBD2	TRBJ2-5	TRBV28	CVSSPPGGGSHQETQYF	TGTGTCAGCAGTCCCCCGGGAGGCGGGAGTCATCAAGAGACCCAGTACTTC
NA	TRBD2	TRBJ2-3	TRBV7-3	CASSWGLRTDTQYF	TGTGCCAGCAGTTGGGGACTACGCACAGATACGCAGTATTTT
NA	TRBD2	TRBJ2-3	TRBV16	CASSQRTRTSGYTDTQYF	TGTGCCAGCAGCCAACGAACTCGGACTAGCGGATACACAGATACGCAGTATTTT
many	NA	TRBJ1-1	TRBV6-6	CASNGQGGTEAFF	TGTGCCAGCAATGGGCAGGGTGGGACTGAAGCTTTCTTT
NA	NA	TRBJ1-5	TRBV19	CASSTTVINQPQHF	TGTGCCAGTAGTACGACAGTAATCAATCAGCCCCAGCATTTT
NA	NA	TRBJ1-4	TRBV28	CASADSLDEKLFF	TGTGCCAGCGCGGACAGTTTGGACGAAAAACTGTTTTTT
NA	TRBD2	TRBJ2-1	TRBV7-3	CASSLSTSGGYNEQFF	TGTGCCAGCAGCTTATCCACTAGCGGGGGATACAATGAGCAGTTCTTC
NA	TRBD2	TRBJ2-5	TRBV15	CATSRVRSGGRETQYF	TGTGCCACCAGCAGAGTGCGAAGCGGGGGGAGAGAGACCCAGTACTTC
NA	NA	TRBJ2-1	TRBV10-2	CATLPGGMNEQFF	TGCGCCACCCTTCCGGGCGGGATGAATGAGCAGTTCTTC
NA	NA	TRBJ2-3	TRBV28	CASSLYHDAQQEGQYF	TGTGCCAGCAGCCTGTACCACGACGCCCAGCAGGAGGGGCAGTATTTT
NA	NA	TRBJ1-6	TRBV19	CASSIVPGSNSPLHF	TGTGCCAGTAGTATAGTGCCGGGAAGCAATTCACCCCTCCACTTT
NA	NA	TRBJ2-1	TRBV29-1	CSVGAGTDEQFF	TGCAGCGTTGGGGCAGGGACTGATGAGCAGTTCTTC
NA	NA	TRBJ1-2	TRBV14	CASSLIATGLRGYTF	TGTGCCAGCAGCCTTATCGCAACAGGGCTAAGGGGCTACACCTTC
NA	NA	TRBJ2-7	TRBV6-6	CASSPVEGGIYEQYF	TGTGCCAGCAGTCCAGTGGAGGGAGGAATCTACGAGCAGTACTTC
once	TRBD1	TRBJ2-7	TRBV5-4	CASSADRVISYEQYF	TGTGCCAGCAGCGCGGACAGGGTCATCTCCTACGAGCAGTACTTC
NA	TRBD2	TRBJ2-7	TRBV2	CARDSSGKTYEQYF	TGTGCCAGAGATTCTAGCGGAAAGACCTACGAGCAGTACTTC